Listed below are T cell receptor beta chains from one sample, sequenced in a study of T cell responses to AZD1222 COVID-19 vaccine. Libraries were prepared by immunoSEQ multiplex PCR; TCRdb keeps only in-frame clonotypes and omits some of them. The sample has tens of thousands of clones, about 90% seen once. The sample was peripheral blood, taken on day 0 of AZD1222 vaccination. The receptors stem from an adult in good health. CDR3s include the opening cysteine and the closing phenylalanine or tryptophan. Each record gives: V gene, clone size, D gene, J gene, CDR3 DNA, CDR3 protein. The D gene is left open where the match is weak. Some rows mark clone size as missing; the rest say once, few, many or name a class of expanded clone.

v_gene: TRBV7-9; abundance: -; d_gene: -; j_gene: TRBJ2-1; CDR3nt: TGTGCCAGCAGCTCTCAGCTCCCTCCGGGGCAGTTCTTC; CDR3aa: CASSSQLPPGQFF
v_gene: TRBV5-8; abundance: -; d_gene: -; j_gene: TRBJ1-2; CDR3nt: TGTGCCAGCAGCCGACCGTGGGAATCCTATGGCTACACCTTC; CDR3aa: CASSRPWESYGYTF
v_gene: TRBV28; abundance: -; d_gene: -; j_gene: TRBJ1-1; CDR3nt: TGTGCCAGCAGTCTTCATCAGGACGGGAACACTGAAGCTTTCTTT; CDR3aa: CASSLHQDGNTEAFF
v_gene: TRBV18; abundance: -; d_gene: -; j_gene: TRBJ1-1; CDR3nt: TGTGCCAGCTCACCACGGTGGGGTGAAGCTTTCTTT; CDR3aa: CASSPRWGEAFF
v_gene: TRBV7-6; abundance: -; d_gene: -; j_gene: TRBJ2-3; CDR3nt: TGTGCCAGCACTGTAGACGGTACAGATACGCAGTATTTT; CDR3aa: CASTVDGTDTQYF
v_gene: TRBV18; abundance: -; d_gene: -; j_gene: TRBJ1-1; CDR3nt: TGTGCCAGCTCACCGGACACTGCGAACACTGAAGCTTTCTTT; CDR3aa: CASSPDTANTEAFF
v_gene: TRBV4-1; abundance: -; d_gene: -; j_gene: TRBJ1-2; CDR3nt: TGCGCCAGCAGCCCCAGGGTTAACTATGGCTACACCTTC; CDR3aa: CASSPRVNYGYTF
v_gene: TRBV7-8; abundance: few; d_gene: -; j_gene: TRBJ1-6; CDR3nt: TGTGCCAGCAGCTTACGGCAGGGTCAATCACCCCTCCACTTT; CDR3aa: CASSLRQGQSPLHF
v_gene: TRBV27; abundance: once; d_gene: -; j_gene: TRBJ1-5; CDR3nt: TGTGCCAGCAGTTTTCAGATGGGGGACGGTAGCAATCAGCCCCAGCATTTT; CDR3aa: CASSFQMGDGSNQPQHF
v_gene: TRBV19; abundance: -; d_gene: -; j_gene: TRBJ2-1; CDR3nt: TGTGCCAGTAGTATAGTTGGGGGACTCAATGAGCAGTTCTTC; CDR3aa: CASSIVGGLNEQFF
v_gene: TRBV7-8; abundance: -; d_gene: -; j_gene: TRBJ1-2; CDR3nt: TGTGCCAGCAGCTTTCTAGGGGGAGCAGGCTACACCTTC; CDR3aa: CASSFLGGAGYTF
v_gene: TRBV9; abundance: -; d_gene: -; j_gene: TRBJ2-1; CDR3nt: TGTGCCAGCAGCGTAGAAGCAGGCCAAGAGCAGTTCTTC; CDR3aa: CASSVEAGQEQFF
v_gene: TRBV6-5; abundance: -; d_gene: -; j_gene: TRBJ2-7; CDR3nt: TGTGCCAGCAGTTCCCTGGGCAGGGTGAGGTACGAGCAGTACTTC; CDR3aa: CASSSLGRVRYEQYF
v_gene: TRBV13; abundance: few; d_gene: -; j_gene: TRBJ1-5; CDR3nt: TGTGCCAGCAGCTTCAGGGATCAGCCCCAGCATTTT; CDR3aa: CASSFRDQPQHF
v_gene: TRBV3-1/TRBV3-2; abundance: -; d_gene: TRBD2; j_gene: TRBJ2-2; CDR3nt: TGTGCCAGCAGTCGACCCCCTCTAGCGGGAGGCAACACCGGGGAGCTGTTTTTT; CDR3aa: CASSRPPLAGGNTGELFF
v_gene: TRBV5-1; abundance: once; d_gene: -; j_gene: TRBJ1-6; CDR3nt: TGCGCCAGCAGAAACGGACCGGACCCCTCCTATAATTCACCCCTCCACTTT; CDR3aa: CASRNGPDPSYNSPLHF
v_gene: TRBV7-3; abundance: -; d_gene: TRBD1; j_gene: TRBJ2-5; CDR3nt: TGTGCCAGCAGCCCCCGACAGGGCACCCAAGAGACTCAGTACTTC; CDR3aa: CASSPRQGTQETQYF
v_gene: TRBV28; abundance: -; d_gene: -; j_gene: TRBJ2-5; CDR3nt: TGTGCCAGCAGTTTCGGGGGCGGGGTTCAGACCCAGTACTTC; CDR3aa: CASSFGGGVQTQYF
v_gene: TRBV6-5; abundance: -; d_gene: TRBD1; j_gene: TRBJ1-2; CDR3nt: TGTGCCAGCAGTCAGGGGGTACGCGTCTATGGCTACACCTTC; CDR3aa: CASSQGVRVYGYTF
v_gene: TRBV19; abundance: -; d_gene: -; j_gene: TRBJ1-1; CDR3nt: TGTGCCAGTAGTACTGCTGGTTGGGACAAGGGGATTCCTGAAGCTTTCTTT; CDR3aa: CASSTAGWDKGIPEAFF
v_gene: TRBV2; abundance: -; d_gene: -; j_gene: TRBJ1-2; CDR3nt: TGTGCCAGCAGTGAATTGTCCAGATATGGCTACACCTTC; CDR3aa: CASSELSRYGYTF
v_gene: TRBV3-1/TRBV3-2; abundance: few; d_gene: -; j_gene: TRBJ2-5; CDR3nt: TGTGCCAGCAGCCAAGGGGAGGATTGGAACATAGAGACCCAGTACTTC; CDR3aa: CASSQGEDWNIETQYF
v_gene: TRBV27; abundance: -; d_gene: -; j_gene: TRBJ1-2; CDR3nt: TGTGCCAGCCTCGGGACGGGAAGCACCTTAACCTTC; CDR3aa: CASLGTGSTLTF
v_gene: TRBV18; abundance: few; d_gene: -; j_gene: TRBJ2-3; CDR3nt: TGTGCCAGCTCAACCAGTCGGCAGGGGCCTAGCACAGATACGCAGTATTTT; CDR3aa: CASSTSRQGPSTDTQYF
v_gene: TRBV6-1; abundance: -; d_gene: -; j_gene: TRBJ2-5; CDR3nt: TGTGCCAGCAGTGGAGGGGGGTCGGCTTACCAAGAGACCCAGTACTTC; CDR3aa: CASSGGGSAYQETQYF
v_gene: TRBV5-1; abundance: -; d_gene: -; j_gene: TRBJ1-1; CDR3nt: TGCGCCAGCAGCCCGGGACAATGGAACACTGAAGCTTTCTTT; CDR3aa: CASSPGQWNTEAFF
v_gene: TRBV6-5; abundance: -; d_gene: -; j_gene: TRBJ1-4; CDR3nt: TGTGCCAGCAGCTCGACCAGGGGAAGAAGTGAAAAACTGTTTTTT; CDR3aa: CASSSTRGRSEKLFF
v_gene: TRBV25-1; abundance: -; d_gene: TRBD1; j_gene: TRBJ1-4; CDR3nt: TGTGCCAGCAGTGAATATAGGGGACAGGGGGCTGAAAAACTGTTTTTT; CDR3aa: CASSEYRGQGAEKLFF
v_gene: TRBV5-4; abundance: -; d_gene: -; j_gene: TRBJ1-1; CDR3nt: TGTGCCAGCAGCTCCACGGGGAACACTGAAGCTTTCTTT; CDR3aa: CASSSTGNTEAFF
v_gene: TRBV15; abundance: -; d_gene: -; j_gene: TRBJ2-3; CDR3nt: TGTGCCACCGGGCAACCAGCGCGAACAGATACGCAGTATTTT; CDR3aa: CATGQPARTDTQYF
v_gene: TRBV5-1; abundance: -; d_gene: -; j_gene: TRBJ1-1; CDR3nt: TGCGCCAGCAGCTTGGACACGAACACTGAAGCTTTCTTT; CDR3aa: CASSLDTNTEAFF
v_gene: TRBV7-8; abundance: -; d_gene: -; j_gene: TRBJ2-5; CDR3nt: TGTGCCAGCAGGGCTAGTTTGAGCATTGGAGAGACCCAGTACTTC; CDR3aa: CASRASLSIGETQYF
v_gene: TRBV15; abundance: -; d_gene: -; j_gene: TRBJ1-5; CDR3nt: TGTGCCACCAGCAGAGATGAGGGCTTCACCATAGATATCAATCAGCCCCAGCATTTT; CDR3aa: CATSRDEGFTIDINQPQHF
v_gene: TRBV19; abundance: -; d_gene: -; j_gene: TRBJ2-6; CDR3nt: TGTGCCAGTAGTATAGATCTATCTGGGGCCAACGTCCTGACTTTC; CDR3aa: CASSIDLSGANVLTF
v_gene: TRBV5-6; abundance: -; d_gene: TRBD2; j_gene: TRBJ2-7; CDR3nt: TGTGCCAGCAGCTTGGTGGGGGGGAACTACGAGCAGTACTTC; CDR3aa: CASSLVGGNYEQYF
v_gene: TRBV6-2/TRBV6-3; abundance: -; d_gene: -; j_gene: TRBJ1-1; CDR3nt: TGTGCCAGCAGTTACTCGAACGGGTTAGCCACTGAAGCTTTCTTT; CDR3aa: CASSYSNGLATEAFF
v_gene: TRBV13; abundance: -; d_gene: -; j_gene: TRBJ1-3; CDR3nt: TGTGCCAGCAGCCCGGCAGGCCTCCCTGGAAACACCATATATTTT; CDR3aa: CASSPAGLPGNTIYF
v_gene: TRBV25-1; abundance: -; d_gene: -; j_gene: TRBJ1-4; CDR3nt: TGTGCCAGCAGTGACGGTGGGCGGGAAAAACTGTTTTTT; CDR3aa: CASSDGGREKLFF
v_gene: TRBV18; abundance: -; d_gene: -; j_gene: TRBJ1-5; CDR3nt: TGTGCCAGCTCACTACAGGGAGGCAATCAGCCCCAGCATTTT; CDR3aa: CASSLQGGNQPQHF
v_gene: TRBV7-3; abundance: -; d_gene: -; j_gene: TRBJ2-1; CDR3nt: TGTGCCAGCCGGACACCTTACAATGAGCAGTTCTTC; CDR3aa: CASRTPYNEQFF
v_gene: TRBV4-1; abundance: -; d_gene: TRBD1; j_gene: TRBJ2-7; CDR3nt: TGCGCCAGCAGCTTCCGGGACAGGTCCTACGAGCAGTACTTC; CDR3aa: CASSFRDRSYEQYF
v_gene: TRBV2; abundance: -; d_gene: TRBD1; j_gene: TRBJ1-3; CDR3nt: TGTGCCAGCAGTGTCCCGGACAGGGAACAAAACACCATATATTTT; CDR3aa: CASSVPDREQNTIYF
v_gene: TRBV5-4; abundance: -; d_gene: -; j_gene: TRBJ2-1; CDR3nt: TGTGCCAGCAGCCCCCAGGCGGGGAGCTCCTACAATGAGCAGTTCTTC; CDR3aa: CASSPQAGSSYNEQFF
v_gene: TRBV7-2; abundance: -; d_gene: TRBD1; j_gene: TRBJ1-1; CDR3nt: TGTGCCAGCAGCTTAACCGGGACAGGGATCAACACTGAAGCTTTCTTT; CDR3aa: CASSLTGTGINTEAFF
v_gene: TRBV19; abundance: -; d_gene: TRBD1; j_gene: TRBJ2-3; CDR3nt: TGTGCCAGTGGGAAATCCGGGACAGGAGCAGATACGCAGTATTTT; CDR3aa: CASGKSGTGADTQYF
v_gene: TRBV7-9; abundance: -; d_gene: -; j_gene: TRBJ1-2; CDR3nt: TGTGCCAGCAGCGTGGACGGGAACTATGGCTACACCTTC; CDR3aa: CASSVDGNYGYTF
v_gene: TRBV7-2; abundance: -; d_gene: -; j_gene: TRBJ2-5; CDR3nt: TGTGCCAGCAGCACCGGGACACAAAATAGAGAGACCCAGTACTTC; CDR3aa: CASSTGTQNRETQYF
v_gene: TRBV4-3; abundance: -; d_gene: TRBD1; j_gene: TRBJ2-6; CDR3nt: TGCGCCAGCAGCAGGGGGCAGGGGGCGACTGGGGCCAACGTCCTGACTTTC; CDR3aa: CASSRGQGATGANVLTF
v_gene: TRBV5-1; abundance: -; d_gene: -; j_gene: TRBJ1-4; CDR3nt: TGCGCCAGCAGCTTGGAGGTAACAGGACATAAGTTTTTT; CDR3aa: CASSLEVTGHKFF
v_gene: TRBV6-6; abundance: -; d_gene: TRBD1; j_gene: TRBJ1-1; CDR3nt: TGTGCCAGCAGTGGAACGGGACAGTGGGACACTGAAGCTTTCTTT; CDR3aa: CASSGTGQWDTEAFF
v_gene: TRBV6-6; abundance: -; d_gene: -; j_gene: TRBJ1-2; CDR3nt: TGTGCCAGCAGGGAGACGAGTTCAGCTAACTATGGCTACACCTTC; CDR3aa: CASRETSSANYGYTF
v_gene: TRBV3-1/TRBV3-2; abundance: -; d_gene: TRBD1; j_gene: TRBJ2-5; CDR3nt: TGTGCCAGCAGCCCGCACACGACAGGGAGTGTAGCCCAGTACTTC; CDR3aa: CASSPHTTGSVAQYF
v_gene: TRBV5-1; abundance: -; d_gene: -; j_gene: TRBJ2-7; CDR3nt: TGCGCCAGCAGCGGCACAGGTGCCGGGCCCTACGAGCAGTACTTC; CDR3aa: CASSGTGAGPYEQYF
v_gene: TRBV18; abundance: -; d_gene: -; j_gene: TRBJ1-1; CDR3nt: TGTGCCAGCTCACCACAGGAGGAAGGCACTGAAGCTTTCTTT; CDR3aa: CASSPQEEGTEAFF
v_gene: TRBV10-1; abundance: -; d_gene: TRBD2; j_gene: TRBJ2-1; CDR3nt: TGCGCCAGCAGTGAGTCACGCGGGAGTTTCTATGAGCAGTTCTTC; CDR3aa: CASSESRGSFYEQFF